A single sample is the source of the 3 T cell receptor beta chains below, sequenced in a study of blood T cell repertoires in COVID-19. Data came from immunoSEQ multiplex PCR; TCRdb stores just in-frame clones and leaves some out. This table holds just under 55,000 clones, less than 90% found once. Sample: peripheral blood. The receptor source for this set is a woman aged 55 to 70 with acute or convalescent COVID-19.

This chain joins TRBV10-3 and TRBJ2-2; D might be TRBD2 (7 bases). Germline values: CDR1 ENHRY, CDR2 SYGVKD. This CDR3 is built from 17 residues. Trimming shortened V by 2 bases and J by 1 base, and 14 bases separated the two germline ends. CDR3 in DNA: TGTGCCATCAGTGAGGGGGGGGCTAGCGGGAACACCGGGGAGCTGTTTTTT. It yields the protein CAISEGGASGNTGELFF.

The chain uses TRBV12-3 or TRBV12-4 and TRBJ2-7; TRBD1 matches at 8 bases. J gave up 7 bases and V 6 bases, and 8 bases lay outside the gene matches. This CDR3 is built from 13 residues. CDR3: CASSPDRVEEQYF. The CDR3 DNA sequence: TGTGCCAGCAGCCCGGACAGGGTGGAAGAGCAGTACTTC.

V is TRBV5-6 and J is TRBJ2-1; 8 positions agree with TRBD2. This CDR3 is 18 amino acids long. Germline CDR1 and CDR2: SGHDT and YYEEEE. Trimming took 2 bases from V and 6 from J; bases not matched to a gene: 16. CDR3 protein: CASSFFSTSDALVNEQFF. CDR3 sequence (DNA): TGTGCCAGCAGCTTCTTTTCGACTAGCGACGCCCTGGTCAATGAGCAGTTCTTC.